This TCR beta chain appears in the sequencing data of a study of blood T cell repertoires in COVID-19. Across the whole study: Acute and convalescent COVID-19 specimens originated in the United States, Italy and Spain. The analysed material was cDNA or gDNA that came from T cells, B-cell-depleted T cells, or PBMCs.

Original processing notes: The authors estimated nucleated cell counts from reference gene primer amplification. Only in-frame clones appear in the TCRdb table, and some are missing; sequencing was by immunoSEQ multiplex PCR. The V and J calls and clone size are taken from that table; D and trimming were inferred from the DNA. In the table there are about 55,000 clones, around 85% of which are singletons. The CDR3 is made up of 16 amino acids. Between the trimmed V and J ends, which lost 3 bases and 0 bases, there was a span of 9 bases. Germline CDR1 LNHDA, CDR2 SQIVND (reference sequence). The chain is built from TRBV19 and TRBJ2-6; D unclear. The receptor's source is a human donor in a cohort sampled during active COVID-19. The sequenced sample was peripheral blood. The CDR3 spells CASSILESSGANVLTF. The CDR3 DNA is TGTGCCAGTAGTATTTTAGAGTCCTCTGGGGCCAACGTCCTGACTTTC.